This T cell receptor beta chain was documented in a study of blood T cell repertoires in COVID-19. In the study overall: Acute and convalescent COVID-19 samples came from the United States, Italy and Spain. Sample material is recorded as cDNA or gDNA derived from T cells, B-cell-depleted T cells, or PBMCs.

The repertoire was sequenced with immunoSEQ multiplex PCR; TCRdb's copy has only in-frame clones and lacks some. This table has roughly 140,000 clones, about four fifths appearing once. CDR3 size: 14 residues. Trimming at V came to 4 bases and at J to 6 bases, leaving 6 bases not matched to a gene. Germline CDR1 and CDR2: MNHEY and SMNVEV (reference sequence). In this sample, this clone turned up once. Source material: peripheral blood. The J gene is TRBJ2-7, the V gene TRBV27; TRBD2 matches 10 bases. This receptor was obtained from a man between 65 and 79 years old who had recovered from COVID-19. CDR3 loop: CASSWASGSGEQYF. Here the CDR3 DNA reads TGTGCCAGCAGTTGGGCTAGCGGGAGTGGCGAGCAGTACTTC.